This TCR beta chain was documented in a study of T cell repertoires in cytomegalovirus infection. Study-level findings and limits: The ex vivo response showed dominance by HLA-C-restricted CMV-specific TCR beta clonotypes.

In its sample, this clonotype was seen many times. Its target is not known. One entry per CDR3 protein, called by TCRdb with MiXCR from the reads. This table holds hundreds of thousands of distinct CDR3 sequences, around a sixth found once. The CDR3 sequence is 20 residues long. Looked up from germline, CDR1 is SGHVS and CDR2 is FQNEAQ. V trimming: 5 bases; J trimming: 3 bases; junction bases outside the gene matches: 19. Sequenced: PBMCs. This chain uses TRBV7-8 with TRBJ2-7; 13 bases fit TRBD2. The receptor was isolated from a human donor in good health (CMV status not recorded). Some clones in this sample may be carry-over from other donors' samples. The DNA of the CDR3 is TGTGCCAGCAGCCCTACGGAAGGACTAGCGGGGGTACCAACCATCTACGAGCAGTACTTC. This sequence encodes CASSPTEGLAGVPTIYEQYF. Using reference TRBV7-8 and TRBJ2-7 for the parts outside the CDR3, the full variable domain is GAGVSQSPRYKVAKRGQDVALRCDPISGHVSLFWYQQALGQGPEFLTYFQNEAQLDKSGLPSDRFFAERPEGSVSTLKIQRTQQEDSAVYLCASSPTEGLAGVPTIYEQYFGPGTRLTVT.